The 6 T cell receptor beta chains below come from one sample, sequenced in a study of shared clonotypes between healthy human individuals. Clones were sequenced by immunoSEQ multiplex PCR, and TCRdb holds only the in-frame ones, with some missing. This table holds millions of clones, over 85% found once. Specimen: naive CD4+ T cells sorted from blood. The subset denotes: CD45RA+ positively selected. The receptors were gathered from a man younger than 35 in good health.

The V gene is TRBV6-1, the J gene TRBJ2-3; D unresolved. Germline V lookup: CDR1 MNHNS, CDR2 SASEGT. V was trimmed by 1 base and J by 4 bases, leaving 15 bases between them. The CDR3 has 16 residues. CDR3 DNA: TGTGCCAGCAGTGAAGGCCTCTCTTTTTTCGCAGATACGCAGTATTTT. Protein product: CASSEGLSFFADTQYF.

Only one count was recorded for this clone. This chain connects TRBV9 to TRBJ1-3; D perhaps matches TRBD2 (6 bases). Matching the DNA end better, TRBJ2-2 makes the J call doubtful. This CDR3 spans 15 amino acids. Per germline, CDR1 SGDLS and CDR2 YYNGEE. The CDR3 here is CASSAGDPNTGELFF. CDR3 bases: TGTGCCAGCAGCGCGGGGGACCCCAACACCGGGGAGCTGTTTTTT.

This rearrangement joins TRBV19 to TRBJ1-6; the match to TRBD1 covers 8 bases. The CDR3 is 17 amino acids. CDR1 is LNHDA, CDR2 SQIVND, per germline (reference sequence). With V trimmed by 7 bases and J by 4 bases, 12 bases remained unmatched. Here the CDR3 reads CASNFRGRTGYNSPLHF. The DNA for the CDR3 is TGTGCCAGTAATTTCAGGGGCCGGACAGGGTATAATTCACCCCTCCACTTT. Full variable domain (missing parts from reference TRBV19 and TRBJ1-6): DGGITQSPKYLFRKEGQNVTLSCEQNLNHDAMYWYRQDPGQGLRLIYYSQIVNDFQKGDIAEGYSVSREKKESFPLTVTSAQKNPTAFYLCASNFRGRTGYNSPLHFGNGTRLTVT.

The V call is TRBV7-9, the J call TRBJ1-2; 7 positions match TRBD1. The ends lost 5 bases at V and 6 bases at J; junction bases unmatched: 6. Germline assignment: CDR1 SEHNR and CDR2 FQNEAQ (reference sequence). CDR3 size: 13 residues. CDR3 protein: CASSKLQGDGYTF. CDR3 nucleotide sequence: TGTGCCAGCAGCAAACTGCAGGGGGATGGCTACACCTTC. Full variable domain (missing parts from reference TRBV7-9 and TRBJ1-2): DTGVSQNPRHKITKRGQNVTFRCDPISEHNRLYWYRQTLGQGPEFLTYFQNEAQLEKSRLLSDRFSAERPKGSFSTLEIQRTEQGDSAMYLCASSKLQGDGYTFGSGTRLTVV.

The chain carries TRBV7-2 and TRBJ2-1; 9 bases agree with TRBD2. V dropped 6 bases and J dropped 6; count of bases not matched to a gene: 9. The CDR3 consists of 15 residues. Germline CDR1 and CDR2: SGHTA and FQGNSA. This chain's CDR3 is CASRVSSGVANEQFF. In nucleotides, the CDR3 is TGTGCCAGCAGAGTGTCTAGCGGGGTAGCCAATGAGCAGTTCTTC.

The chain couples TRBV5-4 to TRBJ2-5; D unclear. Germline CDR1 reads SGHNT; CDR2 reads YYREEE (reference sequence). Trimming left V 0 bases short and J 1 base short, with 7 bases between. The CDR3 extends over 14 amino acids. The DNA for the CDR3 is TGTGCCAGCAGCTTGGAGGCCAGCCAAGAGACCCAGTACTTC. Its translation is CASSLEASQETQYF.